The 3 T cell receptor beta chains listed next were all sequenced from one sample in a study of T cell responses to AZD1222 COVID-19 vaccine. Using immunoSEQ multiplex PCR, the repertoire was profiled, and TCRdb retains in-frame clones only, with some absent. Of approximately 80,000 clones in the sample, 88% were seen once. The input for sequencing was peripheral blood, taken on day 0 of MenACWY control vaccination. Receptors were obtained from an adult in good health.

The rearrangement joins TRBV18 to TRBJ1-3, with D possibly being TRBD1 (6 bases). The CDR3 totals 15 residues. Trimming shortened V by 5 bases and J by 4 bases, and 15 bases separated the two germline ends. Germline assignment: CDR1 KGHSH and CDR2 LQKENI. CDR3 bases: TGTGCCAGCTCATCTACCAGGGGAGCGGGAAACACCATATATTTT. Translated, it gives CASSSTRGAGNTIYF. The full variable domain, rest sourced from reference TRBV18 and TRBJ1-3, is NAGVMQNPRHLVRRRGQEARLRCSPMKGHSHVYWYRQLPEEGLKFMVYLQKENIIDESGMPKERFSAEFPKEGPSILRIQQVVRGDSAAYFCASSSTRGAGNTIYFGEGSWLTVV.

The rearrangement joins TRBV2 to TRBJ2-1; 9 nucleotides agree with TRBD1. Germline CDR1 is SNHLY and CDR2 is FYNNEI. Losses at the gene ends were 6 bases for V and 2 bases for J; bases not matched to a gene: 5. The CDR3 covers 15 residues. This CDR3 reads CASSRDRATYNEQFF. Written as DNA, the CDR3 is TGTGCCAGCAGCCGGGACAGGGCAACCTACAATGAGCAGTTCTTC.

As DNA, the CDR3 is TGTGCCAGCAGCGTAGTCCCTCGAGCGGGGGGGCTAAACACCGGGGAGCTGTTTTTT. This sequence encodes CASSVVPRAGGLNTGELFF. The J gene is TRBJ2-2, the V gene TRBV9; 10 bases are a match to TRBD2. Germline-derived CDR1 and CDR2 are SGDLS and YYNGEE. V lost 0 bases to trimming and J lost 2 bases; unmatched junction nucleotides: 10. The CDR3 is 19 residues long.